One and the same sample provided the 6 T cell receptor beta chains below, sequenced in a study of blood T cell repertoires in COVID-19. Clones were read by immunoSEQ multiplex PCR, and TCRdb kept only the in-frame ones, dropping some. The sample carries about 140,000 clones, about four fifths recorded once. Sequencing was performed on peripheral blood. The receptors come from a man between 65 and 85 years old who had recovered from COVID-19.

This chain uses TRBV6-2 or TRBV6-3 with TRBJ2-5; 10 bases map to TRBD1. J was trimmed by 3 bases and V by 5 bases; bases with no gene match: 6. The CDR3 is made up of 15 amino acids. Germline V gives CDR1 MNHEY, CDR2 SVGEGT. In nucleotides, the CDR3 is TGTGCCAGCAGTCCACGGACAGGGGGAAAAGAGACCCAGTACTTC. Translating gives CASSPRTGGKETQYF.

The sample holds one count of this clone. In DNA form, the CDR3 reads TGTGCCAGCGGGGTTGGGAGTTTTTACGAGCAGTACTTC. Translating gives CASGVGSFYEQYF. The chain carries TRBV28 and TRBJ2-7, with D possibly TRBD2 on 5 matching bases. The CDR3 totals 13 residues. Trimming removed 8 bases from V and 4 bases from J, with 15 bases in between. The germline V gene encodes CDR1 MDHEN and CDR2 SYDVKM.

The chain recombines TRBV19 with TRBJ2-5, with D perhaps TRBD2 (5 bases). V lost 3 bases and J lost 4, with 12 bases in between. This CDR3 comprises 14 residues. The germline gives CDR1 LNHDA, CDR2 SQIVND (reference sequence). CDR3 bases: TGTGCCAGTAGTATGTCGGGGTCCCTAGAGACCCAGTACTTC. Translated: CASSMSGSLETQYF.

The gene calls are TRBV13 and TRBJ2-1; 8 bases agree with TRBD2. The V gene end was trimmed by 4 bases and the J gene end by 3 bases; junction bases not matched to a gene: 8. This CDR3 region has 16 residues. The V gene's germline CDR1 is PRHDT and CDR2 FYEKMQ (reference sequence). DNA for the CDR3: TGTGCCAGCAGCTACCGGTTTAGCGGGATCTACAATGAGCAGTTCTTC. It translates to CASSYRFSGIYNEQFF.

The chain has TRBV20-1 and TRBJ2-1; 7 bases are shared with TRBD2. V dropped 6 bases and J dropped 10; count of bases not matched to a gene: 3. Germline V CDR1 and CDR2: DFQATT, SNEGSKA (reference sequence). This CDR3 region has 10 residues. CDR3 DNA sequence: TGCAGTGCAGCGCGGGAGGAGCAGTTCTTC. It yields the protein CSAAREEQFF.

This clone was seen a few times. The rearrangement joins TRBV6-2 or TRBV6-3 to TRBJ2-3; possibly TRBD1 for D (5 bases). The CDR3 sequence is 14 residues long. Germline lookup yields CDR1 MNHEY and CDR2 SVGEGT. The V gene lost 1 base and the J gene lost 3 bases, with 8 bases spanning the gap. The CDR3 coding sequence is TGTGCCAGCAGTTACTACCAGGGAACAGATACGCAGTATTTT. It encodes CASSYYQGTDTQYF.